These 16 T cell receptor beta chains originate from one sample sequenced in a study of blood T cell repertoires in COVID-19. Sequenced by immunoSEQ multiplex PCR; TCRdb stores in-frame clones only, minus some. The sample records approximately 500,000 clones, approximately 85% being singletons. The sample taken for sequencing was peripheral blood. The source of these receptors is a human donor in a cohort sampled during active COVID-19.

The V gene is TRBV19, the J gene TRBJ1-6; TRBD1 matches at 9 bases. Germline V CDR1 and CDR2: LNHDA, SQIVND (reference sequence). Trimming cost V 3 bases and J 5 bases; bases outside gene matches: 8. The CDR3 is made up of 17 amino acids. CDR3 region: CASSMALGQGDNSPLHF. CDR3 nucleotide sequence: TGTGCCAGTAGTATGGCGTTGGGACAGGGCGATAATTCACCCCTCCACTTT. The variable domain in full, with the rest retrieved from reference TRBV19 and TRBJ1-6, is DGGITQSPKYLFRKEGQNVTLSCEQNLNHDAMYWYRQDPGQGLRLIYYSQIVNDFQKGDIAEGYSVSREKKESFPLTVTSAQKNPTAFYLCASSMALGQGDNSPLHFGNGTRLTVT.

The gene calls are TRBV6-6 and TRBJ1-2, with D perhaps TRBD1 (6 bases). Trimming removed 6 bases from V and 6 bases from J, with 14 bases in between. The CDR3 runs to 13 residues. Germline assignment: CDR1 MNHNY and CDR2 SVGAGI (reference sequence). The CDR3 nucleotides read TGTGCCAGCAGGGGGGCGCGGGGGAATGGCTACACCTTC. Encoded protein: CASRGARGNGYTF.

As DNA, the CDR3 is TGTGCCAGCAGCGCGGGACTAGCGGAGAACGAGCAGTACTTC. As protein: CASSAGLAENEQYF. This chain joins TRBV9 and TRBJ2-7, with 11 bases identical to TRBD2. The germline gives CDR1 SGDLS, CDR2 YYNGEE. The junction had 4 bases not matched to a gene; V was cut back by 3 bases and J by 5 bases. The CDR3 runs to 14 residues.

The rearrangement joins TRBV28 to TRBJ1-2; D is possibly TRBD1 (5 bases). V was trimmed by 6 bases and J by 0 bases, leaving 11 bases between them. Germline CDR1 MDHEN, CDR2 SYDVKM. This CDR3 is built from 14 residues. The CDR3 loop is CASSRAAANYGYTF. CDR3 nucleotides: TGTGCCAGCAGCAGGGCGGCTGCTAACTATGGCTACACCTTC.

The V gene is TRBV30, the J gene TRBJ1-2, with 8 bases identical to TRBD1. Germline CDR1 GTSNPN, CDR2 SVGIG (reference sequence). Unmatched junction bases numbered 8, after V lost 1 base and J lost 7 bases. The CDR3 spans 14 residues. CDR3 residues: CAWSAPDRAGGYTF. DNA for the CDR3: TGTGCCTGGAGTGCGCCGGACAGGGCTGGTGGCTACACCTTC.

CDR3 DNA sequence: TGTGCTATTCCGAGATGTACAGGGGACAACGAGCAGTACTTC. This sequence encodes CAIPRCTGDNEQYF. V is TRBV24-1 and J is TRBJ2-7; TRBD1 matches at 7 bases. The CDR3 has 14 residues. CDR1 is KGHDR and CDR2 is SFDVKD in the germline V gene.

The chain links TRBV7-9 to TRBJ1-3; a possible D gene is TRBD1 (5 bases). Germline values: CDR1 SEHNR, CDR2 FQNEAQ (reference sequence). Trimming shortened V by 0 bases and J by 0 bases, and 12 bases separated the two germline ends. This CDR3 spans 17 amino acids. The CDR3 DNA reads TGTGCCAGCAGCTTAGCGCAGGGTGGTAGCTCTGGAAACACCATATATTTT. Amino acid sequence: CASSLAQGGSSGNTIYF.

This clone was counted a few times. This chain connects TRBV7-6 to TRBJ2-7, with 8 bases matching TRBD2. Germline assignment: CDR1 SGHVS and CDR2 FNYEAQ. This CDR3 region has 16 residues. J gave up 5 bases and V 5 bases, and 14 bases lay outside the gene matches. The CDR3 protein is CASSGAHAGGNNEQYF. CDR3 nucleotides: TGTGCCAGCAGCGGGGCCCACGCGGGAGGCAACAACGAGCAGTACTTC.

The chain is built from TRBV7-2 and TRBJ1-2; D is possibly TRBD1 (5 bases). CDR3 length: 15 residues. Trimming stripped 5 bases from V and 4 bases from J, with 17 bases between. CDR1 is SGHTA and CDR2 is FQGNSA in the germline V gene. The CDR3: CASSGRVQAVYGYTF. DNA for the CDR3: TGTGCCAGCAGCGGTAGGGTACAGGCGGTCTATGGCTACACCTTC.

This chain links TRBV5-6 with TRBJ1-2; D is perhaps TRBD1 (6 bases). The CDR3 consists of 14 residues. V lost 6 bases to trimming and J lost 3 bases, with 15 bases between them. Germline-derived CDR1 and CDR2 are SGHDT and YYEEEE. The CDR3: CASIIQGLDYGYTF. The CDR3 nucleotides read TGTGCCAGCATTATCCAGGGGCTCGACTATGGCTACACCTTC. Full variable domain (rest looked up from reference TRBV5-6 and TRBJ1-2): DAGVTQSPTHLIKTRGQQVTLRCSPKSGHDTVSWYQQALGQGPQFIFQYYEEEERQRGNFPDRFSGHQFPNYSSELNVNALLLGDSALYLCASIIQGLDYGYTFGSGTRLTVV.

The chain joins TRBV30 to TRBJ2-4; no clear D gene. Germline values: CDR1 GTSNPN, CDR2 SVGIG (reference sequence). V was trimmed by 0 bases and J by 6 bases, leaving 6 bases between them. CDR3 size: 12 residues. The CDR3 spells CAWSVSGNIQYF. CDR3 coding DNA: TGTGCCTGGAGTGTATCCGGAAACATTCAGTACTTC.

The chain is built from TRBV15 and TRBJ2-3; 9 bases map to TRBD1. Germline CDR1 is LNHNV and CDR2 is YYDKDF (reference sequence). The J segment lost 1 base and the V segment lost 0 bases, leaving 2 bases of the junction unmatched. This CDR3 contains 16 residues. The CDR3 nucleotides are TGTGCCACCAGCAGAGATAGGACAGGGGGCACAGATACGCAGTATTTT. Its translation: CATSRDRTGGTDTQYF.

The chain has TRBV5-1 and TRBJ2-5; 8 nucleotides align to TRBD2. CDR3 length equals 14 residues. The germline CDR1 and CDR2 sequences are SGHRS and YFSETQ. Germline trimming cut 2 bases from V and 4 bases from J; bases unmatched to any gene: 4. This CDR3 is CASSLYRGGETQYF. In nucleotides, the CDR3 is TGCGCCAGCAGCTTATACCGGGGGGGAGAGACCCAGTACTTC.

This clone was seen a single time. The J gene is TRBJ2-1, the V gene TRBV30; the match to TRBD2 covers 11 bases. After removal of 2 bases from V and 4 bases from J, the junction contained 1 base not matched to a gene. CDR3 size: 14 residues. Germline lookup yields CDR1 GTSNPN and CDR2 SVGIG (reference sequence). The CDR3 is CAWSRLAGYNEQFF. CDR3 bases: TGTGCCTGGAGTAGACTAGCGGGGTACAATGAGCAGTTCTTC.

The rearrangement joins TRBV6-5 to TRBJ1-1; 10 bases match TRBD1. The CDR3 has 13 amino acids. Germline CDR1 is MNHEY and CDR2 is SVGAGI. V lost 7 bases to trimming and J lost 11 bases; unmatched junction nucleotides: 10. The DNA of the CDR3 is TGTGCCAGCACCGTCCCGGGACAGGGGTGGGCTTTCTTT. It specifies CASTVPGQGWAFF.

In nucleotides, the CDR3 is TGTGCCAGCAGTTACTTGGACACCTTAGATCCCTACGAGCAGTACTTC. Translation gives CASSYLDTLDPYEQYF. The genes are TRBV6-5 and TRBJ2-7; possible D gene TRBD1, 5 bases. Per germline, CDR1 MNHEY and CDR2 SVGAGI. Trimming left V 1 base short and J 2 bases short, with 15 bases between. The CDR3 is made up of 16 amino acids.